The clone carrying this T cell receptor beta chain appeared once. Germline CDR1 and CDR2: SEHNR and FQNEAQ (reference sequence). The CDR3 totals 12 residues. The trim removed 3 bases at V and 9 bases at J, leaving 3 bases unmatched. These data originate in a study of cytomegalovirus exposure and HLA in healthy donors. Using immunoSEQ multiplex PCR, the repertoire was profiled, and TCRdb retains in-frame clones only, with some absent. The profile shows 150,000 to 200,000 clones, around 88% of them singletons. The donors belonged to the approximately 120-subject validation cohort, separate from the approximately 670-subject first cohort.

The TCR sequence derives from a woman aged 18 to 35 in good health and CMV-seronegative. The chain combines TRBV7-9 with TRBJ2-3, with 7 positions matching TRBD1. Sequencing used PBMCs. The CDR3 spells CASSLGQPTQYF. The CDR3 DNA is TGTGCCAGCAGCTTGGGACAGCCCACGCAGTATTTT.